The entry below describes one T cell receptor (beta chain). The antigen is unknown. The data were taken from a study of blood T cells in healthy people across ages. CDR1 and CDR2 from the germline V gene are SGDLS and YYNGEE. V shed 1 base and J 4 bases; nucleotides not matched to a gene: 3. The CDR3 loop spans 15 amino acids. The authors ran a second PCR of 7 to 11 cycles using a sample-barcoded 5' primer and a J-beta primer mix. CDR3-containing paired-end reads numbering at least 2.5 million came from each sample. A single record per CDR3 protein comes from TCRdb applying MiXCR to the 5' RACE reads. The sample includes under 1,000,000 distinct CDR3 sequences, about 42% of them seen just once. Points from the study as a whole: Unsorted PBMCs ruled out conclusive naive versus antigen-experienced comparison.

This sequence joins TRBV9 and TRBJ1-4, with 8 nucleotides matching TRBD1. Sequenced material: blood. The receptor comes from a man older than 75 in good health. The CDR3 sequence is CASSVTGGNNEKLFF. CDR3 in DNA: TGTGCCAGCAGCGTAACAGGGGGAAATAATGAAAAACTGTTTTTT.